These 19 T cell receptor beta chains share one sample of origin, sequenced in a study of vaccination and CD4 T cells after COVID-19. Regarding treatment: roughly ten-day PBMC culture with coronavirus spike peptide pools or control peptides (ViraFEST assay). Their antigens remain unidentified. At the Johns Hopkins FTIC core, DNA taken from cultured CD4+ T cells was sequenced by way of the Oncomine TCR Beta short-read assay. TCRdb itself ran the PCR reads through MiXCR, one entry per CDR3 protein. The table has more than 15,000 distinct CDR3 sequences, approximately 47% seen once. The sequences come from CD4+ T cells from blood, cultured in vitro, collected before SARS-CoV-2 vaccination. Receptors were obtained from a human donor who received a COVID-19 vaccine.

The chain uses TRBV20-1 and TRBJ2-7; TRBD2 matches 14 bases. The V gene end was trimmed by 4 bases and the J gene end by 2 bases; junction bases not matched to a gene: 4. CDR1 and CDR2 (germline): DFQATT, SNEGSKA (reference sequence). The CDR3 is 15 amino acids. The CDR3 region has the DNA TGCAGTGCTACCGCGGGACTAGCGGGGGCCTACGAGCAGTACTTC. It encodes CSATAGLAGAYEQYF.

This clonotype was counted a few times. The gene calls are TRBV6-5 and TRBJ2-2; 8 positions agree with TRBD1. V lost 0 bases to trimming and J lost 7 bases; unmatched junction nucleotides: 7. CDR1 and CDR2 (germline): MNHEY, SVGAGI. The CDR3 is 16 residues long. CDR3 loop: CASSYSQGAQGGELFF. Written as DNA, the CDR3 is TGTGCCAGCAGTTACTCCCAGGGGGCGCAAGGCGGGGAGCTGTTTTTT.

V and J are TRBV2 and TRBJ2-2; 7 bases line up with TRBD1. Germline assignment: CDR1 SNHLY and CDR2 FYNNEI. V lost 4 bases to trimming and J lost 2 bases; unmatched junction nucleotides: 4. This CDR3 spans 15 amino acids. The DNA of the CDR3 is TGTGCCAGCAGTGCGACAGGGAGTAACACCGGGGAGCTGTTTTTT. Its protein product is CASSATGSNTGELFF.

This chain connects TRBV6-1 to TRBJ2-5; 9 nucleotides match TRBD1. Germline lookup yields CDR1 MNHNS and CDR2 SASEGT. The CDR3 is 14 residues long. V was pared by 6 bases and J by 5 bases, with 7 bases of the junction left unmatched. CDR3 amino acids: CASRRDRERETQYF. DNA for the CDR3: TGTGCCAGCAGGAGGGACAGGGAGAGGGAGACCCAGTACTTC.

The CDR3 sequence: CASSLVGGYSYEQYF. For the CDR3, the DNA is TGTGCCAGCAGCTTAGTCGGGGGGTACTCCTACGAGCAGTACTTC. This chain connects TRBV7-2 to TRBJ2-7; the match to TRBD2 covers 7 bases. The CDR3 length is 15 residues. V lost 1 base and J lost 0; bases outside the gene matches: 3. Per germline, CDR1 SGHTA and CDR2 FQGNSA.

This chain links TRBV6-1 with TRBJ2-3, with D tentatively TRBD1 (6 bases). Trimming stripped 5 bases from V and 4 bases from J, with 16 bases between. Germline V gene lookup returns CDR1 MNHNS and CDR2 SASEGT. The CDR3 is 15 amino acids. DNA for the CDR3: TGTGCCAGCAGTCAACAGGGATTGGTTTCAGATACGCAGTATTTT. Its protein is CASSQQGLVSDTQYF.

This clonotype has only a few counts. This chain connects TRBV27 to TRBJ2-2, with 7 bases aligning to TRBD1. Germline CDR1 and CDR2: MNHEY and SMNVEV (reference sequence). V lost 3 bases, J lost 2 bases, and 3 bases stayed unmatched. This CDR3 is built from 15 residues. CDR3 residues: CASSFRQGNTGELFF. The CDR3, as DNA: TGTGCCAGCAGTTTTAGACAGGGAAACACCGGGGAGCTGTTTTTT.

The chain uses TRBV2 and TRBJ1-6, with D possibly matching TRBD1 (5 bases). CDR3 length: 13 residues. Trimming cost V 7 bases and J 8 bases, with 12 bases left between them. CDR1 is SNHLY, CDR2 FYNNEI, per germline. In DNA, the CDR3 is TGTGCCAGCACGGTCCAGGGCCATTCACCCCTCCACTTT. Translated, it gives CASTVQGHSPLHF.

This chain uses TRBV7-6 with TRBJ2-1; 8 nucleotides agree with TRBD2. This CDR3 has 16 amino acids. The J segment lost 3 bases and the V segment lost 6 bases, leaving 10 bases of the junction unmatched. From germline, CDR1 is SGHVS and CDR2 FNYEAQ. The CDR3 protein is CASRDPRGGLYNEQFF. The CDR3, as DNA: TGTGCCAGCAGAGACCCTCGGGGGGGCCTCTACAATGAGCAGTTCTTC.

CDR3 coding DNA: TGTGCCTGTAGCCAGGGCGGGGGCCTAGATACGCAGTATTTT. Translating it yields CACSQGGGLDTQYF. The J gene is TRBJ2-3, the V gene TRBV30; TRBD2 is a possible D gene (7 bases). V was shortened by 6 bases and J by 5 bases, with 18 bases between the two germline ends. CDR3 length: 14 amino acids. Germline CDR1 GTSNPN, CDR2 SVGIG (reference sequence).

V usage is TRBV20-1 and J usage is TRBJ2-2, with D perhaps matching TRBD2 (5 bases). The CDR3 covers 16 residues. CDR1 is DFQATT, CDR2 SNEGSKA, per germline (reference sequence). V lost 0 bases to trimming and J lost 6 bases, with 17 bases between them. The CDR3 sequence is CSARDRRLNGAGELFF. CDR3 DNA sequence: TGCAGTGCTAGAGATCGGCGACTAAACGGCGCCGGGGAGCTGTTTTTT.

The rearrangement links TRBV30 to TRBJ1-2, with TRBD1 matching over 8 bases. J gave up 8 bases and V 0 bases, and 8 bases lay outside the gene matches. CDR1 and CDR2 (germline): GTSNPN, SVGIG (reference sequence). This CDR3 comprises 14 residues. The CDR3 region is CAWSVTGGMGGYTF. The CDR3 DNA reads as TGTGCCTGGAGTGTTACAGGGGGTATGGGCGGCTACACCTTC.

The V and J genes are TRBV30 and TRBJ1-5, with 9 bases that match TRBD1. J was trimmed by 5 bases and V by 0 bases; bases with no gene match: 8. CDR1 is GTSNPN and CDR2 is SVGIG in the germline V gene (reference sequence). The CDR3 consists of 16 residues. This CDR3 reads CAWSVRLGQGDQPQHF. The CDR3 region has the DNA TGTGCCTGGAGTGTACGGCTGGGACAGGGTGATCAGCCCCAGCATTTT.

This clonotype showed up just a few times. The V call is TRBV20-1, the J call TRBJ1-2, with 9 bases matching TRBD1. The V gene's germline CDR1 is DFQATT and CDR2 SNEGSKA (reference sequence). This CDR3 region has 14 residues. Trimming cost V 5 bases and J 4 bases; bases outside gene matches: 8. The CDR3 spells CSADRDRAPYGYTF. CDR3 nucleotides: TGCAGTGCTGACCGGGACAGGGCCCCCTATGGCTACACCTTC.

J is TRBJ2-4 and V is TRBV7-2; 11 positions agree with TRBD2. J lost 3 bases, V lost 5 bases, and 15 bases had no gene match. Germline V lookup: CDR1 SGHTA, CDR2 FQGNSA. The CDR3 totals 19 residues. The CDR3 here is CASSPRGVAGGPDKNIQYF. CDR3 nucleotides: TGTGCCAGCAGCCCCCGGGGAGTAGCGGGGGGGCCCGACAAAAACATTCAGTACTTC. Drawing the rest from reference TRBV7-2 and TRBJ2-4, the complete variable domain is GAGVSQSPSNKVTEKGKDVELRCDPISGHTALYWYRQSLGQGLEFLIYFQGNSAPDKSGLPSDRFSAERTGGSVSTLTIQRTQQEDSAVYLCASSPRGVAGGPDKNIQYFGAGTRLSVL.

This chain joins TRBV4-1 and TRBJ1-5; 9 bases agree with TRBD1. CDR3 length: 17 residues. The V segment lost 4 bases and the J segment 6 bases; nucleotides outside the gene matches: 13. Germline V gene data show CDR1 as MGHRA and CDR2 as YSYEKL. Here the CDR3 reads CASSRYPETGGIQPQHF. The CDR3 coding sequence is TGCGCCAGCAGCCGATATCCCGAAACAGGGGGCATTCAGCCCCAGCATTTT.

J is TRBJ1-1 and V is TRBV10-2; D not certain. This CDR3 contains 14 residues. The V end was cut by 2 bases, the J end by 7 bases, with 14 bases between. The germline gives CDR1 WSHSY, CDR2 SAAADI. CDR3 DNA sequence: TGCGCCAGCAGTGAGCAGGTAGATAGAATTGAAGCTTTCTTT. Amino acid sequence: CASSEQVDRIEAFF.

J is TRBJ1-4 and V is TRBV11-3; TRBD1 might be the D (6 bases). CDR3 length: 14 amino acids. Germline CDR1 is SGHNT and CDR2 is YENEEA. With 5 bases removed from V and 10 bases from J, the gap between germline ends came to 17 bases. This chain's CDR3 is CASSDGQPGGKLFF. The CDR3 bases are TGTGCCAGCAGCGACGGACAGCCGGGGGGAAAACTGTTTTTT.

The chain carries TRBV30 and TRBJ1-2; D might be TRBD1 (5 bases). Germline CDR1 GTSNPN, CDR2 SVGIG (reference sequence). V was trimmed by 2 bases and J by 7 bases, leaving 14 bases between them. The length of the CDR3 is 13 residues. The CDR3 loop is CAWSLGARVGYTF. The CDR3 coding sequence is TGTGCCTGGAGTTTAGGGGCCCGGGTTGGCTACACCTTC.